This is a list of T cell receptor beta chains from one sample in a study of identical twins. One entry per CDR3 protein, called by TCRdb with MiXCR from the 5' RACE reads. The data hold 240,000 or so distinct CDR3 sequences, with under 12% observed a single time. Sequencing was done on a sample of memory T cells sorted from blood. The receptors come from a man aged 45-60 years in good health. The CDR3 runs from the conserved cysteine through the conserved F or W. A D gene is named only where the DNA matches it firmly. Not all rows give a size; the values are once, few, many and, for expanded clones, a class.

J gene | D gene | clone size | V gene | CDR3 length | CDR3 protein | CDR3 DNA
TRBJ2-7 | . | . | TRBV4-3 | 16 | CASSQGPPAGTYEQYF | TGCGCCAGCAGCCAAGGACCTCCCGCGGGTACGTACGAGCAGTACTTC
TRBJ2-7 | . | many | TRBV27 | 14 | CASSLYPTDYEQYF | TGTGCCAGCAGTTTATACCCTACAGACTACGAGCAGTACTTC
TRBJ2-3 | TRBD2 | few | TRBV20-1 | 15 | CSARGLAGVWDTQYF | TGCAGTGCTAGGGGTTTAGCGGGAGTTTGGGATACGCAGTATTTT
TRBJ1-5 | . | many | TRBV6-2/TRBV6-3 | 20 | CASSYRYEFWVSGTSQPQHF | TGTGCCAGCAGTTATCGTTATGAATTTTGGGTCTCCGGGACTAGTCAGCCCCAGCATTTT
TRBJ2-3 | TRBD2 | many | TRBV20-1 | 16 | CSASGSAGGLADTQYF | TGCAGTGCTAGCGGTTCAGCGGGGGGGCTCGCAGATACGCAGTATTTT
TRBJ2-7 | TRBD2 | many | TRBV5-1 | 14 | CASSLSGSFYEQYF | TGCGCCAGCAGCCTTAGCGGGAGCTTTTACGAGCAGTACTTC
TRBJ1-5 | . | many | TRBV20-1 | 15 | CSARDGGQTNQPQHF | TGCAGTGCTAGAGATGGGGGTCAGACCAATCAGCCCCAGCATTTT
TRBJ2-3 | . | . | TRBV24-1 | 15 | CATSAPGQTRDTQYF | TGTGCCACCAGTGCCCCCGGTCAAACGAGGGATACGCAGTATTTT
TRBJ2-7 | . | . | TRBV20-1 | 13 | CSARDFKTYEQYF | TGCAGTGCTAGAGACTTCAAAACCTACGAGCAGTACTTC
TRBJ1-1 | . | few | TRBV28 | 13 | CASSWHSGTEAFF | TGTGCCAGCAGTTGGCACTCGGGCACTGAAGCTTTCTTT
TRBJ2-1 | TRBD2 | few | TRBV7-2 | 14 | CASSSGLAGEVAFF | TGTGCCAGCAGCTCGGGACTAGCGGGAGAAGTAGCGTTCTTC
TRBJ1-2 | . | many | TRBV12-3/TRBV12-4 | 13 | CASSYTGENGYTF | TGTGCCAGCAGTTATACAGGAGAGAATGGCTACACCTTC
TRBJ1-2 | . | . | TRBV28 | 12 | CASSREGMGYTF | TGTGCCAGCAGTCGGGAGGGTATGGGCTACACCTTC
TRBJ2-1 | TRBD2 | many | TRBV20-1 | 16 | CSAQGLAGGSYNEQFF | TGCAGTGCGCAAGGACTAGCGGGAGGCTCCTACAATGAGCAGTTCTTC
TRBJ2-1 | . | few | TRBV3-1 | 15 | CASSQSAGPGSEQFF | TGTGCCAGCAGCCAGTCAGCGGGCCCGGGGAGTGAGCAGTTCTTC
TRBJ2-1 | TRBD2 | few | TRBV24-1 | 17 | CATSDPGTSGSLGEQFF | TGTGCCACCAGTGACCCCGGGACTAGCGGGAGTTTAGGTGAGCAGTTCTTC
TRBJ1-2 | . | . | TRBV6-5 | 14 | CASSYSTGEGGYTF | TGTGCCAGCAGTTACTCGACCGGGGAGGGAGGCTACACCTTC
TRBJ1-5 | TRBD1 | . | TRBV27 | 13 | CASQGTGNQPQHF | TGTGCCAGCCAAGGGACAGGCAATCAGCCCCAGCATTTT
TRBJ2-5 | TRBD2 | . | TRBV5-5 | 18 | CASSLTPSSGGYQETQYF | TGTGCCAGCAGCTTGACCCCCTCTAGCGGGGGTTACCAAGAGACCCAGTACTTC
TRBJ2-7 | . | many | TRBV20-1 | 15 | CSARSSREASYEQYF | TGCAGTGCTAGAAGCTCGAGGGAAGCTAGCTACGAGCAGTACTTC
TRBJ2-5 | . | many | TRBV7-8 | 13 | CASSLRSQETQYF | TGTGCCAGCAGCTTACGGAGCCAAGAGACCCAGTACTTC
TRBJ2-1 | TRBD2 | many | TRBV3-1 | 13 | CASRTGTNGEQFF | TGTGCCAGCAGAACTGGGACTAACGGTGAGCAGTTCTTC
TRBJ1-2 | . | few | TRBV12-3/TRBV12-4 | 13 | CASSLRPAYGYTF | TGTGCCAGCAGTTTACGGCCAGCCTATGGCTACACCTTC
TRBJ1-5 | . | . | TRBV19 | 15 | CASSIPRGSQQPQHF | TGTGCCAGTAGTATCCCCAGGGGATCTCAGCAGCCCCAGCATTTT
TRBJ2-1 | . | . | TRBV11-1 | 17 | CASSFSVTAFSYNEQFF | TGTGCCAGCAGCTTCTCGGTGACGGCTTTCTCCTACAATGAGCAGTTCTTC
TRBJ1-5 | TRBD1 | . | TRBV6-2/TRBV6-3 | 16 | CASSSWTGLSNKPQHF | TGTGCCAGCAGTTCCTGGACAGGGCTTAGCAATAAGCCCCAGCATTTT
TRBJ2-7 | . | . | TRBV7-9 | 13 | CASSLESGNEQYF | TGTGCCAGCAGCTTAGAGTCCGGGAACGAGCAGTACTTC
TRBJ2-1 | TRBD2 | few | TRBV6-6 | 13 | CASVPGGSNEQFF | TGTGCCAGCGTACCCGGGGGGTCCAATGAGCAGTTCTTC
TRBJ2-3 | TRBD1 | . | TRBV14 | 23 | CASSQVSSTSRDREKSSTDTQYF | TGTGCCAGCAGCCAAGTCTCGAGTACATCCCGGGACAGGGAGAAGTCGAGCACAGATACGCAGTATTTT
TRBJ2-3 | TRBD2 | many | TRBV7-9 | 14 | CASTVLADTDTQYF | TGTGCCAGCACCGTACTAGCGGACACAGATACGCAGTATTTT
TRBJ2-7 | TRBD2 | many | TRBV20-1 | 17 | CSARDSAASGNVYEQYF | TGCAGTGCTAGAGATTCGGCAGCTAGCGGGAACGTCTACGAGCAGTACTTC
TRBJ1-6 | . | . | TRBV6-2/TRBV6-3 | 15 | CASRLKQGGNSPLHF | TGTGCCAGCAGACTAAAACAGGGTGGCAATTCACCCCTCCACTTT
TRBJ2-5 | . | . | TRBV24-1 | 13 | CATSDGGAQTQYF | TGTGCCACCAGTGATGGTGGGGCACAGACCCAGTACTTC
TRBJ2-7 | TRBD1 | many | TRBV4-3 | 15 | CASSQGTGSRYEQYF | TGCGCCAGCAGCCAGGGGACAGGGTCCAGGTACGAGCAGTACTTC
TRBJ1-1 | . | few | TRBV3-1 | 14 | CASSQATGAQRAFF | TGTGCCAGCAGCCAAGCTACCGGGGCTCAAAGGGCTTTCTTT
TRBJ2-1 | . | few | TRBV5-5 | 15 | CASSLRGRDRDEQFF | TGTGCCAGCAGCTTACGGGGGCGAGATAGGGATGAGCAGTTCTTC
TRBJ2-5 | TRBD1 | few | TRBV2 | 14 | CASSGDRYQETQYF | TGTGCCAGCAGTGGGGACAGGTACCAAGAGACCCAGTACTTC